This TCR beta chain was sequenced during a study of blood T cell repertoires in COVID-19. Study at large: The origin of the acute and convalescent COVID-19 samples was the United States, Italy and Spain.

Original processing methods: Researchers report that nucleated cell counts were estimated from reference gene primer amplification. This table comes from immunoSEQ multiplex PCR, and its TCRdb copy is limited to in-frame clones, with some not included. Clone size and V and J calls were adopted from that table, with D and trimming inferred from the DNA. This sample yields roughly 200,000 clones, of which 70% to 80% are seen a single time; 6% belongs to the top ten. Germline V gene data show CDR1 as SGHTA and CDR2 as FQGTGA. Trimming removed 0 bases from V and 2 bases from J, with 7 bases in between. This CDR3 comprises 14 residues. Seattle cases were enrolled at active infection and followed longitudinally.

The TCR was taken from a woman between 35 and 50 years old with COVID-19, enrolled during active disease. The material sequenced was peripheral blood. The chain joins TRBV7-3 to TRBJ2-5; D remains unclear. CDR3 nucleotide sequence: TGTGCCAGCAGCTTAACGGGCCTTCAAGAGACCCAGTACTTC. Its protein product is CASSLTGLQETQYF.